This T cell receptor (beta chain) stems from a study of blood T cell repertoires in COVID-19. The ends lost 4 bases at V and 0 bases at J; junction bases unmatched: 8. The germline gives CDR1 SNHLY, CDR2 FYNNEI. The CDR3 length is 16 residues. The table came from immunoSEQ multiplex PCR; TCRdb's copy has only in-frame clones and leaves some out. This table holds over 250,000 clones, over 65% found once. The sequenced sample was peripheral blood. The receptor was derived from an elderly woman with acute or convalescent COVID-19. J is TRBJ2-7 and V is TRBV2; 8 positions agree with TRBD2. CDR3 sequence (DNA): TGTGCCAGCAGTGGATTAGCGGGATGGAGCTCCTACGAGCAGTACTTC. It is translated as CASSGLAGWSSYEQYF.